One and the same sample provided the 21 T cell receptor beta chains below, sequenced in a study of CD8 T cells in ankylosing spondylitis. TCRdb re-derived calls from the 5' RACE reads in MiXCR, one entry per CDR3 protein. Counted here are some 87,000 distinct CDR3 sequences, more than 25% occurring once; the ten biggest clones make up roughly 60%. What was sequenced was blood, either unsorted or a sorted T cell fraction (not recorded which). The receptors stem from a male donor with ankylosing spondylitis or in good health (not recorded which).

Ten or more counts support this clonotype. CDR3 in amino acids: CASSQASASFEQYF. The DNA of the CDR3 is TGTGCCAGCAGCCAAGCTAGCGCCAGTTTCGAGCAGTACTTC. The genes are TRBV4-2 and TRBJ2-7, with D possibly TRBD2 on 6 matching bases. V lost 1 base to trimming and J lost 6 bases, with 13 bases between them. Germline assignment: CDR1 LGHNA and CDR2 YNFKEQ. The CDR3 has 14 amino acids.

The chain carries TRBV5-1 and TRBJ2-7, with 14 bases lining up with TRBD2. With 4 bases clipped from V and 5 bases from J, the junction kept 5 bases outside the gene matches. Germline lookup yields CDR1 SGHRS and CDR2 YFSETQ. The CDR3 covers 15 residues. The CDR3 DNA reads as TGCGCCAGCAGCCAGGGACTAGCGGGAGTCGACGAGCAGTACTTC. Translation: CASSQGLAGVDEQYF.

This chain connects TRBV20-1 to TRBJ2-5; D is unclear. The V and J ends lost 6 bases and 5 bases respectively, with 13 bases between them. The germline V gene has CDR1 DFQATT and CDR2 SNEGSKA (reference sequence). The CDR3 spans 12 residues. The DNA for the CDR3 is TGCAGTGCCCCCCTACTTGGGGAGACCCAGTACTTC. Translating it yields CSAPLLGETQYF.

J is TRBJ2-1 and V is TRBV28; TRBD2 agrees at 9 bases. Germline V CDR1 and CDR2: MDHEN, SYDVKM. Trimming at V came to 6 bases and at J to 3 bases, leaving 6 bases not matched to a gene. CDR3 length: 15 amino acids. As DNA, the CDR3 is TGTGCCAGCAGGGTTAGCGGGGGCCTCTACAATGAGCAGTTCTTC. Its protein product is CASRVSGGLYNEQFF.

This sequence joins TRBV6-2 or TRBV6-3 and TRBJ2-3; D is ambiguous. The CDR3 totals 16 residues. The ends were cut back, 7 bases at V and 3 bases at J, with 20 bases in the middle. Germline V gene data show CDR1 as MNHEY and CDR2 as SVGEGT. This CDR3 is CASIKDPNYETDTQYF. In DNA, the CDR3 is TGTGCCAGCATAAAGGACCCTAACTATGAGACAGATACGCAGTATTTT.

The genes are TRBV2 and TRBJ2-1, with 11 bases fitting TRBD2. This CDR3 region has 17 residues. V gave up 2 bases and J gave up 7 bases; unmatched junction bases: 10. Germline-derived CDR1 and CDR2 are SNHLY and FYNNEI. CDR3 region: CASSELLAGASGNEQFF. Here the CDR3 DNA reads TGTGCCAGCAGTGAACTACTAGCGGGAGCGTCGGGAAATGAGCAGTTCTTC.

The J gene is TRBJ2-5, the V gene TRBV20-1; D is unclear. The CDR3 is 12 residues long. Germline V gene sequence: CDR1 DFQATT, CDR2 SNEGSKA (reference sequence). V was clipped by 3 bases and J by 1 base, with 6 bases between them. In nucleotides, the CDR3 is TGCAGTGCTAGGGAGTTCCAAGAGACCCAGTACTTC. As protein: CSAREFQETQYF.

The V call is TRBV7-3, the J call TRBJ2-3; D may be TRBD1 (6 bases). The CDR3 runs to 16 residues. CDR1 SGHTA and CDR2 FQGTGA come from the germline V gene. Trimming stripped 0 bases from V and 3 bases from J, with 13 bases between. In nucleotides, the CDR3 is TGTGCCAGCAGCTTAACCTCAGGGGTTATAACAGATACGCAGTATTTT. Its translation: CASSLTSGVITDTQYF.

The chain links TRBV29-1 to TRBJ2-7; TRBD2 matches at 10 bases. This CDR3 is built from 12 residues. Per the germline V gene, CDR1 is SQVTM and CDR2 is ANQGSEA. Trimming at V came to 5 bases and at J to 5 bases, leaving 3 bases not matched to a gene. The CDR3 sequence is CSVRLAGDEQYF. CDR3 DNA sequence: TGCAGCGTTCGGCTAGCGGGAGACGAGCAGTACTTC.

V gene TRBV3-1 combines with J gene TRBJ1-1, with D possibly matching TRBD1 (6 bases). V lost 6 bases and J lost 0, with 11 bases in between. CDR3 size: 14 residues. Germline CDR1 and CDR2: LGHDT and YNNKEL (reference sequence). The CDR3 loop is CASRLTGLNTEAFF. The CDR3 DNA follows: TGTGCCAGCAGACTTACAGGGTTGAACACTGAAGCTTTCTTT.

This clonotype came up a few times. V usage is TRBV4-1 and J usage is TRBJ2-2; TRBD2 matches 11 bases. Germline trimming cut 0 bases from V and 7 bases from J; bases unmatched to any gene: 7. The CDR3 runs 17 residues. Germline-derived CDR1 and CDR2 are MGHRA and YSYEKL. The CDR3 here is CASSQDPTSGRIGELFF. DNA for the CDR3: TGCGCCAGCAGCCAAGATCCTACTAGCGGGAGAATCGGGGAGCTGTTTTTT.

The gene calls are TRBV7-3 and TRBJ2-3, with 10 bases lining up with TRBD2. Germline CDR1 is SGHTA and CDR2 is FQGTGA. The CDR3 is 17 amino acids. Germline trimming cut 5 bases from V and 5 bases from J; bases unmatched to any gene: 13. DNA for the CDR3: TGTGCCAGCAGCCCACGGACTAGCGGAGCGGATGTAGATACGCAGTATTTT. Protein sequence: CASSPRTSGADVDTQYF.

In this sample, this clonotype turned up a few times. The chain links TRBV5-1 to TRBJ2-7; TRBD2 matches at 11 bases. CDR1 is SGHRS and CDR2 is YFSETQ in the germline V gene. Germline trimming cut 3 bases from V and 2 bases from J; bases unmatched to any gene: 4. This CDR3 region has 15 residues. CDR3 sequence: CASSSTSGTPYEQYF. The CDR3 DNA follows: TGCGCCAGCAGCTCGACTAGCGGGACGCCCTACGAGCAGTACTTC.

The chain uses TRBV10-3 and TRBJ2-7; TRBD1 agrees at 10 bases. There are 13 residues in the CDR3. The V segment lost 11 bases and the J segment 2 bases; nucleotides outside the gene matches: 6. Germline assignment: CDR1 ENHRY and CDR2 SYGVKD. The CDR3 DNA reads as TGTGCCGTGATGGGACAGGGGCCCTACGAGCAGTACGTC. Its protein is CAVMGQGPYEQYV.

V gene TRBV6-5 combines with J gene TRBJ2-2, with D maybe TRBD1 (6 bases). This CDR3 has 17 residues. With 2 bases removed from V and 1 base from J, the gap between germline ends came to 14 bases. Germline CDR1 and CDR2: MNHEY and SVGAGI. The CDR3 DNA sequence: TGTGCCAGCAGTTACCTCGTAGAGACAGGGAACACCGGGGAGCTGTTTTTT. It is translated as CASSYLVETGNTGELFF.

This clonotype turned up a few times. This sequence joins TRBV3-1 and TRBJ2-1; D is undetermined. Deletions cut 0 bases from V and 7 bases from J, with 4 bases between. The CDR3 is 12 residues long. Germline CDR1 is LGHDT and CDR2 is YNNKEL (reference sequence). The CDR3 loop is CASSQDRNEQFF. CDR3 bases: TGTGCCAGCAGCCAAGATCGGAATGAGCAGTTCTTC.

This clonotype appeared a few times. The J gene is TRBJ1-1, the V gene TRBV6-1; 8 positions match TRBD1. V was clipped by 6 bases and J by 1 base; unmatched bases: 4. The CDR3 is made up of 14 amino acids. The germline gives CDR1 MNHNS, CDR2 SASEGT. The chain's CDR3 is CASRWTGSNTEAFF. CDR3 in DNA: TGTGCCAGCAGATGGACAGGGTCGAACACTGAAGCTTTCTTT.

This clonotype showed up just once. The chain employs TRBV5-1 and TRBJ2-4; TRBD1 matches at 7 bases. CDR1 SGHRS and CDR2 YFSETQ come from the germline V gene. The CDR3 covers 18 residues. V shed 4 bases, J shed 2 bases, and the junction held 15 bases outside the gene matches. As DNA, the CDR3 is TGCGCCAGCAGCCAGTCCCCTAAACAGGGGATGACCAAAAACATTCAGTACTTC. Amino acids: CASSQSPKQGMTKNIQYF. Based on the CDR3 plus reference TRBV5-1 and TRBJ2-4, the full variable domain is KAGVTQTPRYLIKTRGQQVTLSCSPISGHRSVSWYQQTPGQGLQFLFEYFSETQRNKGNFPGRFSGRQFSNSRSEMNVSTLELGDSALYLCASSQSPKQGMTKNIQYFGAGTRLSVL.

V usage is TRBV27 and J usage is TRBJ1-6; D is undetermined. This CDR3 region has 12 residues. Germline assignment: CDR1 MNHEY and CDR2 SMNVEV (reference sequence). The V gene lost 3 bases and the J gene lost 7 bases, with 4 bases spanning the gap. CDR3 amino acids: CASSFRNSPLHF. CDR3 nucleotide sequence: TGTGCCAGCAGTTTCCGGAATTCACCCCTCCACTTT.

J is TRBJ2-3 and V is TRBV7-8; 7 positions agree with TRBD1. V shed 5 bases, J shed 2 bases, and the junction held 10 bases outside the gene matches. The CDR3 is 16 residues long. CDR1 SGHVS and CDR2 FQNEAQ come from the germline V gene. CDR3 nucleotides: TGTGCCAGCAGCCGCGACAGGGATCGACCCACAGATACGCAGTATTTT. Its protein product is CASSRDRDRPTDTQYF.

This clonotype was counted once. V gene TRBV3-1 combines with J gene TRBJ2-1, with D possibly being TRBD2 (6 bases). This CDR3 spans 15 amino acids. The germline V and J ends were trimmed by 4 bases and 7 bases, with 17 bases remaining between them. The germline V gene encodes CDR1 LGHDT and CDR2 YNNKEL (reference sequence). The CDR3 region has the DNA TGTGCCAGCAGCCCCATGGGCGGGGCTCTGAATGAGCAGTTCTTC. Translating it yields CASSPMGGALNEQFF.